This T cell receptor (beta chain) was sequenced during a study of shared clonotypes between healthy human individuals (TCRdb year 2020). Broadly, across the study: The cohort included three men and a couple of women between 18 and 49 years of age. For each donor, three plates each were used for CD4 naive and CD4 memory, two plates were used for CD8 naive, and one plate was used for CD8 memory. Blood TCR repertoires of a handful of healthy adults were deeply sequenced to estimate repertoire size and the extent of clonotype sharing between individuals. Leukapheresis yielded between about 0.94 and 8.9 billion PBMCs per donor. To increase sequencing depth and limit assay-specific biases, different laboratories used diverse techniques to prepare libraries and sequence TCR repertoires. Here is what the overall study found, with its caveats: Because the study included only a small number of donors, the genetic and exposure-history diversity represented was limited. Even with the large sequencing depth, rarefaction of the sorted-subset datasets indicated that sequencing was incomplete. Higher generation probabilities were observed for clonotypes shared by all four sorted-subset donors than for non-shared clonotypes. Larger estimated clonotype richness was generally found for naive subsets than for memory subsets. About 5% of naive CD4, 3.5% of naive CD8, 2.3% of memory CD4, and roughly 0.4% of memory CD8 clonotypes were shared across four donors. Pairwise subsampling indicated that sequencing depth was expected to affect the degree of clonotype sharing among donors. Sampling was restricted to blood, and TCR repertoires in tissues likely differ from the TCR repertoires found in blood.

Notes on this clone: Its target antigen remains unknown. One base away there is no much larger clone; base qualities are not given.

Donors were healthy HIV-negative adults with no recently reported acute infections or vaccinations. Only Caucasian adults living in Nashville, Tennessee, USA were represented among the donors. CD4+ T cells were enriched by magnetic negative selection, after which naive cells were positively selected on CD45RA and the negative fraction was taken as the memory subset. After blood collection by leukapheresis, PBMCs were isolated using Ficoll-Histopaque density gradient centrifugation and then cryopreserved in the vapor phase of liquid nitrogen. Purity and quantity of every magnetically sorted T cell population were checked by analytical flow cytometry. Genomic DNA was isolated from each sorted fraction and quantified by UV absorbance on a Nanodrop 2000c. The CDR3 runs 13 amino acids, cysteine and phenylalanine included. Only the CDR3 portion is preserved as DNA: 39 bases, with reading frame beginning at the first base. Trimmed from V: 8 bases; trimmed from J: 4 bases; junction bases lacking a gene match: 0. CDR1 and CDR2, per the germline V gene, are ENHRY and SYGVKD.

TCR CDR3 regions were amplified from genomic DNA by multiplex PCR using the deep immunoSEQ assay. For each cell subset, the extracted genomic DNA was distributed evenly across all wells of several immunoSEQ 96-well plates, and each plate served as one replicate. For sorted subsets, about 200 ng genomic DNA, equal to some 30,000 T cell genomes, was loaded into each replicate PCR. The purified libraries were quantified using a Qubit 3.0 fluorometer, sized with a Bioanalyzer 2100, and then quantified again using the KAPA Library Quantification kit. A separate single-read 150-cycle Illumina NextSeq 550 flow cell was used to sequence each immunoSEQ 96-well plate. In the source study's methods: Because the immunoSEQ output held only junctional sequences and lacked quality scores, the filtering could not match the filtering applied to full-length reads. To assign V/J genes and CDR3, sequences were annotated against IMGT germline references using PyIR, a Python wrapper for IgBLAST v1.9. Reads were removed for weak V/J assignments (E-value above 1e-6), missing CDR3, stop codons, out-of-frame junctions, or ambiguous translated residues. V3J clonotypes were defined as sequences sharing an identical inferred V gene, J gene, and CDR3 amino acid sequence. To compute the percentage overlap between repertoires, the number of shared unique clonotypes was divided by the size of the smaller repertoire. Three approaches were used to assess repertoire richness: RTK rarefaction, the Chao1 estimator, and Recon v2.1 estimates of unobserved clonotypes. OLGA was used to compute generation probabilities for all TCRbeta clonotypes that the gDNA method yielded from a few donors. In its TCRdb copy, this immuneACCESS table keeps in-frame sequences only and misses some clones. Where compared with another copy, unresolved V genes explain less than half of these, and the others have no known cause. Clone size and V and J calls were adopted from that table, with D and trimming inferred from the DNA. This sample is represented by approximately 2.5 million clones; roughly nine tenths of them were singletons. Around 0.15% of the sample goes to the ten largest clones.

Sequenced material: naive CD4+ T cells sorted from blood. The intended sense of this specimen's cell subset or site label: CD45RA+ positively selected. Recombination connected TRBV10-3 to TRBJ2-3, with TRBD2 matching 13 junction bases. The sequence came from a man aged 18-30 years in good health. The CDR3 region: CAIGLAGADTQYF. The DNA sequence follows: TGTGCCATCGGACTAGCGGGAGCAGATACGCAGTATTTT.